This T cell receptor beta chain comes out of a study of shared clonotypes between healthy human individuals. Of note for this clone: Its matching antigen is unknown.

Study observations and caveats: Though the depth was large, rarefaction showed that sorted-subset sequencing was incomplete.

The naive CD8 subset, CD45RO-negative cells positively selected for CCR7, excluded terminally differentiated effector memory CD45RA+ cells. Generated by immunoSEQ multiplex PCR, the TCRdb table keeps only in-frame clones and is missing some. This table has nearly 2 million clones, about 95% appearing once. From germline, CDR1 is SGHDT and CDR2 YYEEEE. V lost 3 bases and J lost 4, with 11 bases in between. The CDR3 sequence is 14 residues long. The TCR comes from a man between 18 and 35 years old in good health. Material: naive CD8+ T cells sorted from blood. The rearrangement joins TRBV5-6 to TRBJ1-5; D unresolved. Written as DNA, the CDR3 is TGTGCCAGCAGCTACGCAGACGATAATCAGCCCCAGCATTTT. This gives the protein CASSYADDNQPQHF.